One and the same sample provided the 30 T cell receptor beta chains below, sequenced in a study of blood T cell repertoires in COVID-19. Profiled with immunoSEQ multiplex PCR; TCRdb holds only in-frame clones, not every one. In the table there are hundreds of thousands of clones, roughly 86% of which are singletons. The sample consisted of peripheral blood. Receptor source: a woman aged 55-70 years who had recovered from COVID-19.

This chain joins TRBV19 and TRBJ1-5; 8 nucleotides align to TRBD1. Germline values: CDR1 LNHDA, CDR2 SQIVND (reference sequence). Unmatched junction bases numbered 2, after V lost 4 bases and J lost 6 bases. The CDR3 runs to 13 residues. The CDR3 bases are TGTGCCAGTAGTAGGACAGGGACTCAGCCCCAGCATTTT. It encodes CASSRTGTQPQHF.

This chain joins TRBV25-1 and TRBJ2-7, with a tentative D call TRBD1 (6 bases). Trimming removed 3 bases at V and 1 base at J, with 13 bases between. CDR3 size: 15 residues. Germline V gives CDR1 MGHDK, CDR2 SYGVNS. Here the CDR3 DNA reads TGTGCCAGCAGTGAGGGGGCCGGGGCATCCTACGAGCAGTACTTC. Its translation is CASSEGAGASYEQYF.

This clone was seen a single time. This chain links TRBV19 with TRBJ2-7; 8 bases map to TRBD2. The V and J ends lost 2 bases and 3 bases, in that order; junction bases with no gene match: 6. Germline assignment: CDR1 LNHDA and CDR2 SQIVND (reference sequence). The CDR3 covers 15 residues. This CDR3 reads CASSINSGVSYEQYF. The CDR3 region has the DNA TGTGCCAGTAGTATAAATAGCGGGGTTAGCTACGAGCAGTACTTC.

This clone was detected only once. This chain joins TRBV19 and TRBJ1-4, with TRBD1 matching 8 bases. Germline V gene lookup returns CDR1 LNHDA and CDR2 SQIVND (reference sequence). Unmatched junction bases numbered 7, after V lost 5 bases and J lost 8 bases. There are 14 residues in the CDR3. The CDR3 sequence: CASSPGQGREKLFF. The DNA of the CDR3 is TGTGCCAGTAGTCCTGGACAGGGCAGGGAAAAACTGTTTTTT.

The CDR3 region is CASSQRTGGTAGTEAFF. The DNA of the CDR3 is TGTGCCAGCAGCCAGAGGACAGGCGGAACAGCGGGCACTGAAGCTTTCTTT. The chain uses TRBV11-2 and TRBJ1-1; 7 positions match TRBD1. The CDR3 covers 17 residues. Trimming removed 5 bases from V and 4 bases from J; junction bases left unmatched: 16. Germline values: CDR1 SGHAT, CDR2 FQNNGV.

CDR3 sequence reads: CASRTWTGVADTQYF. The DNA of the CDR3 is TGTGCCAGCAGAACTTGGACAGGGGTAGCAGATACGCAGTATTTT. This chain connects TRBV6-5 to TRBJ2-3; 9 positions agree with TRBD1. The CDR3 has 15 amino acids. Germline V gives CDR1 MNHEY, CDR2 SVGAGI. After removal of 6 bases from V and 4 bases from J, the junction contained 8 bases not matched to a gene.

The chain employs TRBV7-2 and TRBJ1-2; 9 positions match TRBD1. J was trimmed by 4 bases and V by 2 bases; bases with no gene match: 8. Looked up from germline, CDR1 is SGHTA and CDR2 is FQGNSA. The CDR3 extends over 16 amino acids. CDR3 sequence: CASSLNPGQGVYGYTF. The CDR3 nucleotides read TGTGCCAGCAGCTTAAATCCGGGACAGGGTGTCTATGGCTACACCTTC.

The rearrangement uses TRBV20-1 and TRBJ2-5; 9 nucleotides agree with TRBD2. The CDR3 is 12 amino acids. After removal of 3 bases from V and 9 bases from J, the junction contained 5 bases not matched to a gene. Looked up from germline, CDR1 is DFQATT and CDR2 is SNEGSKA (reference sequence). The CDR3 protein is CSASQAGGPQYF. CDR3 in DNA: TGCAGTGCTAGTCAAGCGGGGGGCCCCCAGTACTTC.

This CDR3 is CASSNPDRFDGEKLFF. CDR3 nucleotide sequence: TGTGCCAGCAGCAACCCAGACAGGTTCGACGGTGAAAAACTGTTTTTT. The chain couples TRBV6-6 to TRBJ1-4, with D possibly TRBD1 on 6 matching bases. Trimming took 6 bases from V and 7 from J, leaving 21 bases between them. Germline CDR1 is MNHNY and CDR2 is SVGAGI (reference sequence). The CDR3 totals 16 residues.

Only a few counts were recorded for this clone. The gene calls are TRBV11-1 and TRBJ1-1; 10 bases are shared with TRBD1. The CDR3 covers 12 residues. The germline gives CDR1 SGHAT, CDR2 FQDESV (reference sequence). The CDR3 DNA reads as TGTGCAGCGGGACAGGGGCTAACTGAAGCTTTCTTT. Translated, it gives CAAGQGLTEAFF. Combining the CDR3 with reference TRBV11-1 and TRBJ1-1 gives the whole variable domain EAEVAQSPRYKITEKSQAVAFWCDPISGHATLYWYRQILGQGPELLVQFQDESVVDDSQLPKDRFSAERLKGVDSTLKIQPAELGDSAMYLCAAGQGLTEAFFGQGTRLTVV.

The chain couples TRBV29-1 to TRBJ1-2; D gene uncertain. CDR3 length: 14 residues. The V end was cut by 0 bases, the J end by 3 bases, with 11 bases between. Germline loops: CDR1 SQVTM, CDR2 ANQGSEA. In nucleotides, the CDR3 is TGCAGCGTTGAAGATCCGTTCGGGGACTATGGCTACACCTTC. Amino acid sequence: CSVEDPFGDYGYTF.

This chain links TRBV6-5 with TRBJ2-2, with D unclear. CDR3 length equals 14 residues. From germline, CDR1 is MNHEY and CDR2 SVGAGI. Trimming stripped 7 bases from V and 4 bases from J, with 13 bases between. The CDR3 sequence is CASKGGWSTGELFF. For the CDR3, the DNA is TGTGCCAGCAAAGGCGGATGGAGCACCGGGGAGCTGTTTTTT.

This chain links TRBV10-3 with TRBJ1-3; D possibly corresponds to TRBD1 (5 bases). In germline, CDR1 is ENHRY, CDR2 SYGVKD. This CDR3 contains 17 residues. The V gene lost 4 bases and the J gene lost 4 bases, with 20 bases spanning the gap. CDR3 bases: TGTGCCATCAGTGGGTTCGGGGGGAACAGTTCAGGAAACACCATATATTTT. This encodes CAISGFGGNSSGNTIYF.

The CDR3 region is CASRGRGDIQYF. In DNA, the CDR3 is TGCGCCTCCCGAGGGAGGGGCGACATTCAGTACTTC. The V call is TRBV4-1, the J call TRBJ2-4; 7 bases fit TRBD2. CDR1 MGHRA and CDR2 YSYEKL come from the germline V gene. The CDR3 is made up of 12 amino acids. V gave up 11 bases and J gave up 8 bases; unmatched junction bases: 9.

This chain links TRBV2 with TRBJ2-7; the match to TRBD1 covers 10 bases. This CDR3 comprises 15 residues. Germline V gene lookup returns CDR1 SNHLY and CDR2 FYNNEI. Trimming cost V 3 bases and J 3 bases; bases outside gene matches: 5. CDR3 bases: TGTGCCAGCAGTGAGGGACAGGGGAGTTTCTACGAGCAGTACTTC. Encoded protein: CASSEGQGSFYEQYF.

CDR3 DNA: TGTGCCAGCAGCTTGAGATATACAGGACAGGGGGCGCCTGGGGAGCTGTTTTTT. The encoded protein is CASSLRYTGQGAPGELFF. The J gene is TRBJ2-2, the V gene TRBV5-4, with TRBD1 matching 11 bases. Germline V lookup: CDR1 SGHNT, CDR2 YYREEE (reference sequence). CDR3 length equals 18 residues. V gave up 1 base and J gave up 8 bases; unmatched junction bases: 13.

This chain's CDR3 is CASIPGGQGREKLFF. As DNA, the CDR3 is TGTGCCAGCATTCCTGGAGGACAGGGGCGAGAAAAACTGTTTTTT. The V gene is TRBV28, the J gene TRBJ1-4, with TRBD1 identical over 9 bases. The CDR3 sequence is 15 residues long. The germline CDR1 and CDR2 sequences are MDHEN and SYDVKM. After removal of 7 bases from V and 8 bases from J, the junction contained 11 bases not matched to a gene.

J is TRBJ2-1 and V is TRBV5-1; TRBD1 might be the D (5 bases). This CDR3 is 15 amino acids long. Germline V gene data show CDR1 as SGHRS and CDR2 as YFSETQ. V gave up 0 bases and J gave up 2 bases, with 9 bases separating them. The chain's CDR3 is CASSLAQGAYNEQFF. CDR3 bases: TGCGCCAGCAGCTTGGCCCAAGGGGCCTACAATGAGCAGTTCTTC.

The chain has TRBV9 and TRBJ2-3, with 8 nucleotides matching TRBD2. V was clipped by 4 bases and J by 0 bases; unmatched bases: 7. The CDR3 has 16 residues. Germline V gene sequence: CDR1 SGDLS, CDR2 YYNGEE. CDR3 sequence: CASSTGGGTSTDTQYF. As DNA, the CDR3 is TGTGCCAGCAGCACCGGGGGGGGGACTAGCACAGATACGCAGTATTTT.

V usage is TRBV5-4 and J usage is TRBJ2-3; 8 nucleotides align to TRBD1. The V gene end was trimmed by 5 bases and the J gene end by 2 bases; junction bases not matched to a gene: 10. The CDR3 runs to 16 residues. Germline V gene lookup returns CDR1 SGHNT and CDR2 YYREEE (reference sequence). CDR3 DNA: TGTGCCAGCAGATCAGGGGGCGCGAGAGTCACAGATACGCAGTATTTT. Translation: CASRSGGARVTDTQYF.

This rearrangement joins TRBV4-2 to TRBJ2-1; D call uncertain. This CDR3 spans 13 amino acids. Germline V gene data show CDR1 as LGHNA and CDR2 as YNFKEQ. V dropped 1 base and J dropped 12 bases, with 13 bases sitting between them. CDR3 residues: CASSQVSEGGQFF. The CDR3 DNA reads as TGTGCCAGCAGCCAAGTCAGCGAAGGCGGGCAGTTCTTC.

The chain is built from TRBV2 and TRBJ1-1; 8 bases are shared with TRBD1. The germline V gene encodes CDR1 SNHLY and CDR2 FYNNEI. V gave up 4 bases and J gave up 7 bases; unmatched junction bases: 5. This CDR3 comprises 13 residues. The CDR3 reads CASSGQGYGEAFF. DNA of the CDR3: TGTGCCAGCAGTGGACAGGGGTACGGTGAAGCTTTCTTT.

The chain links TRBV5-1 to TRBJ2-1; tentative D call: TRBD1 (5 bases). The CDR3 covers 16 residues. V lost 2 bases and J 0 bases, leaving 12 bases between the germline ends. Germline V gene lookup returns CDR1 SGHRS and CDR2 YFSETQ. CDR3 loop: CASSFDDSGSYNEQFF. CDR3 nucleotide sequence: TGCGCCAGCAGCTTCGATGACAGTGGCTCCTACAATGAGCAGTTCTTC. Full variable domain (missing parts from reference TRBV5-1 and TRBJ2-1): KAGVTQTPRYLIKTRGQQVTLSCSPISGHRSVSWYQQTPGQGLQFLFEYFSETQRNKGNFPGRFSGRQFSNSRSEMNVSTLELGDSALYLCASSFDDSGSYNEQFFGPGTRLTVL.

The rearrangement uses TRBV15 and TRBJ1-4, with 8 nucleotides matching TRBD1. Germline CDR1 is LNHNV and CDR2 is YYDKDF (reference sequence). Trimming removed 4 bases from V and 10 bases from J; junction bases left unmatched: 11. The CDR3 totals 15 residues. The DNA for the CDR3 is TGTGCCACCAGCATCGGACAGGGAAGGTCTAGAAAACTGTTTTTT. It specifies CATSIGQGRSRKLFF.

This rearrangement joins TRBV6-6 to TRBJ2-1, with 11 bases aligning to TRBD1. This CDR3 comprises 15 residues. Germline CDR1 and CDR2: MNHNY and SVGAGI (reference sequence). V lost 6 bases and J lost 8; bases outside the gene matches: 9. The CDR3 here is CASSRRTGGKDEQFF. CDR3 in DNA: TGTGCCAGCAGCCGACGGACAGGGGGCAAGGATGAGCAGTTCTTC.

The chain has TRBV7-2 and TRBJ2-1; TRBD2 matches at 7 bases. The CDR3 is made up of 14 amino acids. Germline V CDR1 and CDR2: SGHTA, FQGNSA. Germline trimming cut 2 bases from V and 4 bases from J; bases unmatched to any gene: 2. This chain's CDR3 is CASSLLAAYNEQFF. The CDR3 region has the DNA TGTGCCAGCAGCTTACTAGCGGCATACAATGAGCAGTTCTTC.

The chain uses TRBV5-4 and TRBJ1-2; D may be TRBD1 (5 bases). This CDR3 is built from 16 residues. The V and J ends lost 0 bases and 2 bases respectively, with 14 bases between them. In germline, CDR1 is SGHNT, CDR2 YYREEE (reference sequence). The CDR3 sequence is CASSLGIAGVNYGYTF. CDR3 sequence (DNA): TGTGCCAGCAGCTTGGGTATTGCGGGGGTCAACTATGGCTACACCTTC.

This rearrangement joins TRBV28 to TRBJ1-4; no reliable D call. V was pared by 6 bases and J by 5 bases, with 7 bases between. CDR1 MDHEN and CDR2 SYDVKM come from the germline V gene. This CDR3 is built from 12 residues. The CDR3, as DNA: TGTGCCAGCAGGAACTTGAATGAAAAACTGTTTTTT. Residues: CASRNLNEKLFF.

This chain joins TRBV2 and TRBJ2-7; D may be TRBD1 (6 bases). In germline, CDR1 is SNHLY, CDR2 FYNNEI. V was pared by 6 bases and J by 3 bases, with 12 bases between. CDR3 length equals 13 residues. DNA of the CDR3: TGTGCCAGCAGGGAACAACAGGGCTACGAGCAGTACTTC. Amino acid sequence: CASREQQGYEQYF.

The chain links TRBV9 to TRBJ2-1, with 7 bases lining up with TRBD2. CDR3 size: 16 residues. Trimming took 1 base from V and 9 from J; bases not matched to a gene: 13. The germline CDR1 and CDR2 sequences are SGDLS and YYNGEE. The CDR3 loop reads CASSVRSGDGWGEQFF. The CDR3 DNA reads TGTGCCAGCAGCGTACGGAGCGGGGATGGCTGGGGTGAGCAGTTCTTC.